This TCR beta chain appears in the sequencing data of a study of blood T cell repertoires in COVID-19. Study at large: The study drew acute and convalescent COVID-19 samples from the United States, Italy and Spain. Sources were T cells, B-cell-depleted T cells, or PBMCs; the material itself was cDNA or gDNA.

This table comes from immunoSEQ multiplex PCR, and its TCRdb copy is limited to in-frame clones, with some not included. The sample holds tens of thousands of clones, roughly 90% seen once. CDR3 length: 16 amino acids. Germline V CDR1 and CDR2: SNHLY, FYNNEI. The V end lost 4 bases, the J end lost 0 bases, and 12 bases lay between the germline ends. The receptor comes from a man in his 60s with COVID-19, enrolled during active disease. Source material: peripheral blood. J is TRBJ2-2 and V is TRBV2; no reliable D call. The CDR3 sequence is CASSGGRTTNTGELFF. Here the CDR3 DNA reads TGTGCCAGCAGTGGAGGAAGAACTACGAACACCGGGGAGCTGTTTTTT.